This TCR beta chain was found in a study of T cell responses to AZD1222 COVID-19 vaccine. Study-level results: Reportedly, close to half of spike-specific TCRs are directed against unmutated variant regions. Across the whole spike, CD4 TCRs peaked at regions 160-218 and 743-854. Spike-specific TCRs gained breadth and depth after people received two AZD1222 doses.

Sequencing used immunoSEQ multiplex PCR; TCRdb keeps in-frame clones, though not all of them. This sample's clone table lists over 140,000 clones. The CDR3 is 15 amino acids. CDR1 and CDR2 from the germline V gene are SGHTA and FQGNSA. The V gene end was trimmed by 7 bases and the J gene end by 5 bases; junction bases not matched to a gene: 9. Comment on this clone: Its antigen is undetermined.

The genes are TRBV7-2 and TRBJ2-2; 8 bases are shared with TRBD1. Sequenced: peripheral blood. The receptor's source is an adult in good health. The CDR3 sequence is CASTPGGLGTGELFF. CDR3 bases: TGTGCCAGCACCCCAGGGGGCCTGGGGACCGGGGAGCTGTTTTTT.